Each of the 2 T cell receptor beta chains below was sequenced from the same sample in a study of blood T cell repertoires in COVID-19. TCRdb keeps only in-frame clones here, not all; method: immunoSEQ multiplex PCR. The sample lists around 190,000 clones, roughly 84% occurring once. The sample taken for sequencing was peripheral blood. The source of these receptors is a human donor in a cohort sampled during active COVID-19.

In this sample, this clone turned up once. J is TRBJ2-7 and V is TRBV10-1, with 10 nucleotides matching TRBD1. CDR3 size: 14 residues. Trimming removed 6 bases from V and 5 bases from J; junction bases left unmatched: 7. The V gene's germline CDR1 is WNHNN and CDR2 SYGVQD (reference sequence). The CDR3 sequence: CASSQTGGRDEQYF. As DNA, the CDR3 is TGCGCCAGCAGCCAGACAGGGGGCCGAGACGAGCAGTACTTC.

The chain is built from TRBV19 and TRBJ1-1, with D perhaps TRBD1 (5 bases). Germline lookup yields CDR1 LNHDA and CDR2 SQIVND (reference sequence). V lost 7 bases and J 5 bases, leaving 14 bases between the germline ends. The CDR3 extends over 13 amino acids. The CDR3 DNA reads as TGTGCCAGTACCCGCAGGGAATTGACTGAAGCTTTCTTT. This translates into CASTRRELTEAFF.